What follows describes a single T cell receptor (beta chain). Its antigen remains unidentified. A junction end diverges from the germline sequence, so it may reflect a read error. RNA was extracted from bulk tissue without any cell sorting. These data belong to a study of tumor and adjacent non-tumor tissue in lung cancer. Study overall: Millions of productive TCRbeta reads were obtained per sample on average. Overall study findings and caveats: Patients with more diverse tumor TCRs had worse survival. Compared with tumor, normal lung showed significantly lower TCR diversity.

TCRbeta libraries were built with three rounds of nested PCR, modified from ARM-PCR. From the multiplex PCR reads, TCRdb called clonotypes with MiXCR, one entry per CDR3 protein. The sample consists of 90,000 to 110,000 distinct CDR3 sequences, 75% of them appearing once. CDR3 length: 14 residues. The germline V gene has CDR1 MNHEY and CDR2 SVGEGT. The rearrangement uses TRBV6-2 or TRBV6-3 and TRBJ1-2; a possible D gene is TRBD1 (6 bases). Sequencing used lung tumor tissue. The sequence was obtained from a woman aged 60-75 years with non-small cell lung cancer. This chain's CDR3 is CASSSRQANHGYTF. The CDR3 nucleotides read TGTGCCAGCAGCTCAAGACAGGCGAACCATGGCTACACTTTC.